The sequence of this T cell receptor (beta chain) was determined in a study of post-analysis software for immune sequencing data. This CDR3 has 15 residues. Per the germline V gene, CDR1 is SGHRS and CDR2 is YFSETQ. Trimming took 3 bases from V and 0 from J, leaving 12 bases between them. Unique molecular identifiers had been added to the TCR beta cDNA libraries. TCRdb re-analysed the PCR reads in MiXCR, keeping a single row per CDR3 protein. The sample lists 350,000 to 450,000 distinct CDR3 sequences, 30% to 40% occurring once. General study points: About five TRBV segments were more frequent in patients than controls; TRBV5-6, TRBV5-1 and TRBV20-1 belonged to this group.

Remarks on this clonotype: Its antigen remains unidentified.

Sequencing was carried out using blood. The chain carries TRBV5-1 and TRBJ1-2; D not resolved. This sequence originates from a girl under 10 years old with multiple sclerosis. CDR3 nucleotide sequence: TGCGCCAGCAGCTCGAGAGAGTTGACTAACTATGGCTACACCTTC. Translating it yields CASSSRELTNYGYTF.